These 22 T cell receptor beta chains came from one sample sequenced in a study of cytomegalovirus exposure and HLA in healthy donors. Profiled with immunoSEQ multiplex PCR; TCRdb holds only in-frame clones, not every one. The sample holds 260,000 or so clones; over 75% are singletons and the top ten take roughly 1%. Sequencing input: PBMCs. These receptors were collected from a young woman in good health and CMV-seronegative.

This sequence joins TRBV7-8 and TRBJ2-7; 7 bases map to TRBD1. Germline V lookup: CDR1 SGHVS, CDR2 FQNEAQ. CDR3 size: 15 residues. V was pared by 5 bases and J by 2 bases, with 9 bases of the junction left unmatched. DNA for the CDR3: TGTGCCAGCAGCCTTTTACAGGGGTTTCCCTACGAGCAGTACTTC. Its translation: CASSLLQGFPYEQYF.

The chain employs TRBV19 and TRBJ2-3; D is ambiguous. CDR1 and CDR2 (germline): LNHDA, SQIVND (reference sequence). The CDR3 is 13 residues long. Trimming cost V 5 bases and J 0 bases, with 6 bases left between them. In nucleotides, the CDR3 is TGTGCCAGTAGTCAAGCTAGCACAGATACGCAGTATTTT. It specifies CASSQASTDTQYF. Full variable domain (rest looked up from reference TRBV19 and TRBJ2-3): DGGITQSPKYLFRKEGQNVTLSCEQNLNHDAMYWYRQDPGQGLRLIYYSQIVNDFQKGDIAEGYSVSREKKESFPLTVTSAQKNPTAFYLCASSQASTDTQYFGPGTRLTVL.

The rearrangement uses TRBV6-6 and TRBJ2-7, with a weak D call TRBD1 (5 bases). The CDR3 loop spans 13 amino acids. With 2 bases removed from V and 6 bases from J, the gap between germline ends came to 11 bases. Germline CDR1 MNHNY, CDR2 SVGAGI (reference sequence). CDR3 sequence: CASSYQGRGEQYF. The CDR3 DNA reads TGTGCCAGCAGTTACCAAGGAAGGGGCGAGCAGTACTTC.

The chain couples TRBV7-2 to TRBJ1-2, with 8 bases matching TRBD1. The CDR3 runs 14 residues. Trimming at V came to 3 bases and at J to 4 bases, leaving 4 bases not matched to a gene. CDR1 is SGHTA, CDR2 FQGNSA, per germline. The CDR3 loop is CASSFPGGRYGYTF. In nucleotides, the CDR3 is TGTGCCAGCAGCTTTCCAGGGGGCCGCTATGGCTACACCTTC.

The chain uses TRBV12-5 and TRBJ1-5; D is unresolved. Germline V gene lookup returns CDR1 LGHNT and CDR2 FRNRAP. The CDR3 sequence is 13 residues long. V was shortened by 1 base and J by 9 bases, with 10 bases between the two germline ends. CDR3 nucleotide sequence: TGTGCTAGTGGTTTGGAGGGAGTGGGGCCCCAGCATTTT. This codes for CASGLEGVGPQHF.

J is TRBJ2-1 and V is TRBV6-4; D may be TRBD2 (5 bases). CDR3 size: 13 residues. Germline CDR1 is MRHNA and CDR2 is SNTAGT. V was shortened by 10 bases and J by 2 bases, with 12 bases between the two germline ends. CDR3 in DNA: TGTGCCACCAAAGGGAGCACCTACAATGAGCAGTTCTTC. Protein sequence: CATKGSTYNEQFF.

The chain couples TRBV28 to TRBJ2-7, with a weak D call TRBD1 (7 bases). V was clipped by 6 bases and J by 1 base, with 13 bases between them. Germline V lookup: CDR1 MDHEN, CDR2 SYDVKM. The CDR3 covers 14 residues. As DNA, the CDR3 is TGTGCCAGCAGAAAGACAGGGAGGTCCTACGAGCAGTACTTC. Protein product: CASRKTGRSYEQYF.

The V gene is TRBV7-2, the J gene TRBJ2-1; 8 positions match TRBD2. V lost 5 bases, J lost 10 bases, and 4 bases stayed unmatched. The CDR3 totals 12 residues. CDR1 is SGHTA and CDR2 is FQGNSA in the germline V gene. The CDR3 loop is CASSLPGGEQFF. The DNA for the CDR3 is TGTGCCAGCAGCCTCCCGGGGGGGGAGCAGTTCTTC.

The rearrangement joins TRBV20-1 to TRBJ2-5; no firm D call. Between the trimmed V and J ends, which lost 0 bases and 5 bases, there was a span of 4 bases. Per the germline V gene, CDR1 is DFQATT and CDR2 is SNEGSKA (reference sequence). The CDR3 has 11 residues. The CDR3 DNA follows: TGCAGTGCTAGAGATCCGGAGACCCAGTACTTC. Translated, it gives CSARDPETQYF.

This clone was counted once. The chain recombines TRBV5-1 with TRBJ1-1; 7 bases are a match to TRBD1. The CDR3 spans 17 residues. The trim removed 4 bases at V and 3 bases at J, leaving 15 bases unmatched. The germline V gene encodes CDR1 SGHRS and CDR2 YFSETQ. The CDR3 DNA is TGCGCCAGCAGCCGGGTCTGGGACAGACCAACCTACACTGAAGCTTTCTTT. Encoded protein: CASSRVWDRPTYTEAFF. Variable domain in full (rest from reference TRBV5-1 and TRBJ1-1): KAGVTQTPRYLIKTRGQQVTLSCSPISGHRSVSWYQQTPGQGLQFLFEYFSETQRNKGNFPGRFSGRQFSNSRSEMNVSTLELGDSALYLCASSRVWDRPTYTEAFFGQGTRLTVV.

This clone has more than one count but fewer than ten. The chain joins TRBV19 to TRBJ1-4; 9 nucleotides match TRBD1. CDR3 length: 15 amino acids. Germline-derived CDR1 and CDR2 are LNHDA and SQIVND (reference sequence). Germline trimming cut 6 bases from V and 5 bases from J; bases unmatched to any gene: 7. The CDR3 here is CASREPGTGNEKLFF. DNA of the CDR3: TGTGCCAGTAGGGAACCCGGGACAGGGAATGAAAAACTGTTTTTT.

The CDR3 reads CASSPGRERTQYF. CDR3 sequence (DNA): TGTGCCAGCAGCCCAGGACGGGAGAGGACGCAGTATTTT. The chain joins TRBV7-2 to TRBJ2-3, with TRBD2 as a possible D gene (6 bases). Germline values: CDR1 SGHTA, CDR2 FQGNSA. Trimming removed 5 bases at V and 9 bases at J, with 15 bases between. The CDR3 spans 13 residues.

The chain employs TRBV5-6 and TRBJ2-6, with D unresolved. Trimming took off 4 bases at V and 0 bases at J, with 8 bases between the two ends. CDR1 SGHDT and CDR2 YYEEEE come from the germline V gene. The length of the CDR3 is 15 residues. In nucleotides, the CDR3 is TGTGCCAGCAGCCCACAGCTCTCTGGGGCCAACGTCCTGACTTTC. Its protein product is CASSPQLSGANVLTF.

This chain links TRBV6-1 with TRBJ1-3, with 7 bases that match TRBD1. The germline CDR1 and CDR2 sequences are MNHNS and SASEGT. CDR3 length: 15 amino acids. V lost 7 bases to trimming and J lost 0 bases; unmatched junction nucleotides: 6. CDR3 DNA: TGTGCCAGCACTTTCCAGGGGGACTCTGGAAACACCATATATTTT. This encodes CASTFQGDSGNTIYF.

This clone was observed a few times. V gene TRBV11-2 combines with J gene TRBJ2-7; 11 bases line up with TRBD2. This CDR3 spans 14 amino acids. Germline CDR1 is SGHAT and CDR2 is FQNNGV. V gave up 7 bases and J gave up 6 bases; unmatched junction bases: 8. As DNA, the CDR3 is TGTGCCAGCACCATGACTAGCGGGATGGGCGAGCAGTACTTC. This codes for CASTMTSGMGEQYF.

This chain joins TRBV5-6 and TRBJ2-7, with 7 bases matching TRBD1. The length of the CDR3 is 14 residues. Germline V gives CDR1 SGHDT, CDR2 YYEEEE. Trimming removed 4 bases from V and 5 bases from J; junction bases left unmatched: 9. The DNA of the CDR3 is TGTGCCAGCAGCGAGGGACAGCCACCTAACGAGCAGTACTTC. This codes for CASSEGQPPNEQYF.

The rearrangement uses TRBV9 and TRBJ2-3, with 7 bases matching TRBD2. V dropped 1 base and J dropped 2; count of bases not matched to a gene: 4. The CDR3 sequence is 15 residues long. Germline-derived CDR1 and CDR2 are SGDLS and YYNGEE. CDR3 sequence reads: CASSVWGGNTDTQYF. The CDR3 coding sequence is TGTGCCAGCAGCGTATGGGGGGGAAACACAGATACGCAGTATTTT.

This chain links TRBV28 with TRBJ1-3; 7 bases fit TRBD1. The CDR3 runs 16 residues. The junction had 7 bases not matched to a gene; V was cut back by 5 bases and J by 0 bases. In germline, CDR1 is MDHEN, CDR2 SYDVKM. Written as DNA, the CDR3 is TGTGCCAGCAGTGGGAGACAGGGACGCTCTGGAAACACCATATATTTT. The encoded protein is CASSGRQGRSGNTIYF.

The J gene is TRBJ2-1, the V gene TRBV15; a possible D gene is TRBD2 (6 bases). This CDR3 has 16 residues. V was pared by 5 bases and J by 0 bases, with 14 bases between. The germline gives CDR1 LNHNV, CDR2 YYDKDF (reference sequence). The CDR3 here is CATSSLARSSYNEQFF. CDR3 bases: TGTGCCACCAGCTCCCTAGCGAGAAGCTCCTACAATGAGCAGTTCTTC.

This chain uses TRBV4-1 with TRBJ2-4; D perhaps matches TRBD2 (6 bases). Trimming shortened V by 0 bases and J by 1 base, and 16 bases separated the two germline ends. The CDR3 covers 18 residues. The germline V gene has CDR1 MGHRA and CDR2 YSYEKL. The CDR3 spells CASSQDSGTPGAKNIQYF. The CDR3, as DNA: TGCGCCAGCAGCCAAGATTCGGGGACTCCGGGGGCCAAAAACATTCAGTACTTC.

The chain recombines TRBV5-1 with TRBJ2-7, with TRBD2 identical over 7 bases. The junction had 10 bases not matched to a gene; V was cut back by 4 bases and J by 6 bases. There are 14 residues in the CDR3. CDR1 is SGHRS, CDR2 YFSETQ, per germline. The chain's CDR3 is CASSRDGGFGEQYF. Written as DNA, the CDR3 is TGCGCCAGCAGCCGTGACGGGGGGTTCGGCGAGCAGTACTTC.

V is TRBV9 and J is TRBJ2-7, with 7 positions matching TRBD1. Germline V gene lookup returns CDR1 SGDLS and CDR2 YYNGEE. Germline trimming cut 1 base from V and 5 bases from J; bases unmatched to any gene: 6. The CDR3 sequence is 14 residues long. Here the CDR3 DNA reads TGTGCCAGCAGCGTAACAGGGGTTAGGGACGAGCAGTACTTC. It translates to CASSVTGVRDEQYF.